The 23 T cell receptor beta chains given below trace back to one sample, sequenced in a study of CD8+ T cells in alopecia areata. Once RNA had been extracted, it was reverse transcribed into cDNA to act as the sequencing template. Sequencing was performed with immunoSEQ multiplex PCR; in TCRdb, only in-frame clones are kept and a portion is missing. The table shows approximately 90,000 clones, with 70% to 85% occurring only once. Stated treatment: oral pan-JAK inhibitor, 5-10 mg twice daily. The starting material was CD8+ T cells sorted from blood, obtained at approximately week 42, from a patient treated with tofacitinib. The receptors derive from a human donor with alopecia areata.

This clone was found a few times. Other DNA sequences of this sample code for an identical CDR3. The J gene is TRBJ2-1, the V gene TRBV27; a possible D gene is TRBD2 (6 bases). The CDR3 sequence is 14 residues long. Germline loops: CDR1 MNHEY, CDR2 SMNVEV (reference sequence). The V end lost 6 bases, the J end lost 1 base, and 10 bases lay between the germline ends. CDR3 DNA: TGTGCCAGCAGAGCGGGCGGTTCCTACAATGAGCAGTTCTTC. Protein product: CASRAGGSYNEQFF.

The rearrangement uses TRBV5-4 and TRBJ2-2, with a tentative D call TRBD1 (6 bases). Germline V gene sequence: CDR1 SGHNT, CDR2 YYREEE (reference sequence). The CDR3 totals 14 residues. V lost 7 bases to trimming and J lost 6 bases, with 16 bases between them. Here the CDR3 reads CASEGQGGPGELFF. The DNA for the CDR3 is TGTGCCAGCGAAGGGCAAGGGGGACCCGGGGAGCTGTTTTTT.

The chain combines TRBV7-6 with TRBJ2-1; D is unclear. The CDR3 contains 14 residues. Germline loops: CDR1 SGHVS, CDR2 FNYEAQ. V lost 5 bases, J lost 8 bases, and 16 bases lay in between. The CDR3, as DNA: TGTGCCAGCAGCGCCGCGGATGGAATCTATGAGCAGTTCTTC. This gives the protein CASSAADGIYEQFF.

This clone occurred once. This chain connects TRBV18 to TRBJ1-5; D unresolved. CDR3 length: 19 residues. The V gene's germline CDR1 is KGHSH and CDR2 LQKENI. Trimming shortened V by 4 bases and J by 5 bases, and 27 bases separated the two germline ends. DNA of the CDR3: TGTGCCAGCTCACAAGCACTCGATAACAGTGAGGATGGTGATCAGCCCCAGCATTTT. Translation gives CASSQALDNSEDGDQPQHF.

In nucleotides, the CDR3 is TGTGCCAGCAGCACGGACACGCAATACACCGGGGAGCTGTTTTTT. It encodes CASSTDTQYTGELFF. The chain links TRBV9 to TRBJ2-2; D is perhaps TRBD1 (5 bases). The CDR3 spans 15 residues. V was shortened by 4 bases and J by 3 bases, with 13 bases between the two germline ends. CDR1 SGDLS and CDR2 YYNGEE come from the germline V gene.

The chain combines TRBV4-3 with TRBJ2-1; TRBD1 might be the D (6 bases). The V end lost 0 bases, the J end lost 3 bases, and 18 bases lay between the germline ends. The CDR3 is 18 residues long. Per germline, CDR1 LGHNA and CDR2 YSLEER. CDR3 sequence: CASSQDGSGQGIYNEQFF. The CDR3 DNA reads TGCGCCAGCAGCCAAGACGGGTCGGGGCAGGGGATCTACAATGAGCAGTTCTTC.

On this clone: This specimen includes other DNA sequences encoding the same CDR3. The chain employs TRBV29-1 and TRBJ2-5; the match to TRBD2 covers 11 bases. Germline CDR1 is SQVTM and CDR2 is ANQGSEA. This CDR3 has 14 amino acids. Trimming took 2 bases from V and 1 from J; bases not matched to a gene: 0. In DNA form, the CDR3 reads TGCAGCGTTGAACTAGCGGGGGGCCAAGAGACCCAGTACTTC. Its translation is CSVELAGGQETQYF.

The CDR3 here is CASSITDSTEAFF. The CDR3 bases are TGTGCCAGTAGTATAACGGACTCCACTGAAGCTTTCTTT. This chain uses TRBV19 with TRBJ1-1; the D is unclear. From germline, CDR1 is LNHDA and CDR2 SQIVND (reference sequence). The CDR3 is 13 residues long. Trimming removed 2 bases from V and 4 bases from J, with 8 bases in between. Complete variable domain (other parts from reference TRBV19 and TRBJ1-1): DGGITQSPKYLFRKEGQNVTLSCEQNLNHDAMYWYRQDPGQGLRLIYYSQIVNDFQKGDIAEGYSVSREKKESFPLTVTSAQKNPTAFYLCASSITDSTEAFFGQGTRLTVV.

V and J are TRBV7-9 and TRBJ2-1; TRBD2 aligns across 7 bases. The CDR3 has 15 amino acids. Germline CDR1 SEHNR, CDR2 FQNEAQ (reference sequence). The V gene end was trimmed by 5 bases and the J gene end by 1 base; junction bases not matched to a gene: 5. CDR3 in amino acids: CASSATSVSYNEQFF. CDR3 sequence (DNA): TGTGCCAGCAGCGCCACTAGCGTTTCCTACAATGAGCAGTTCTTC.

This clone was observed once. The V call is TRBV11-2, the J call TRBJ2-1; a weak D match, TRBD2 (6 bases). The CDR3 is 12 amino acids. Trimming pared 3 bases from V and 7 bases from J, leaving 7 bases between. The germline V gene has CDR1 SGHAT and CDR2 FQNNGV. The CDR3 DNA reads as TGTGCCAGCAGCTTGGGGACTAATGAGCAGTTCTTC. Its translation is CASSLGTNEQFF.

This clone appeared a few times. The chain joins TRBV19 to TRBJ1-2, with D unclear. V was shortened by 10 bases and J by 7 bases, with 16 bases between the two germline ends. Germline CDR1 LNHDA, CDR2 SQIVND (reference sequence). The CDR3 is 12 amino acids. CDR3 bases: TGTGCCACCACCGGTTTTTCACGTGGCTACACCTTC. Translated, it gives CATTGFSRGYTF. Filled out from reference TRBV19 and TRBJ1-2, the complete variable domain reads DGGITQSPKYLFRKEGQNVTLSCEQNLNHDAMYWYRQDPGQGLRLIYYSQIVNDFQKGDIAEGYSVSREKKESFPLTVTSAQKNPTAFYLCATTGFSRGYTFGSGTRLTVV.

The chain links TRBV27 to TRBJ1-5; no clear D gene. V shed 6 bases and J shed 5 bases, with 17 bases lying between them. The germline gives CDR1 MNHEY, CDR2 SMNVEV (reference sequence). The CDR3 totals 15 residues. CDR3 nucleotide sequence: TGTGCCAGCAGCCCGAATTATAACCCCGATCAGCCCCAGCATTTT. This sequence encodes CASSPNYNPDQPQHF.

The chain is built from TRBV29-1 and TRBJ1-1; D call uncertain. Germline values: CDR1 SQVTM, CDR2 ANQGSEA. Trimming removed 4 bases from V and 2 bases from J, with 8 bases in between. The CDR3 contains 12 residues. CDR3 sequence reads: CSVVARNTEAFF. CDR3 DNA: TGCAGCGTTGTAGCCCGAAACACTGAAGCTTTCTTT.

The chain uses TRBV19 and TRBJ1-5, with no clear D. The CDR3 is 15 residues long. Germline V gene sequence: CDR1 LNHDA, CDR2 SQIVND (reference sequence). V dropped 0 bases and J dropped 1 base, with 7 bases sitting between them. This chain's CDR3 is CASSIDAESNQPQHF. Here the CDR3 DNA reads TGTGCCAGTAGTATAGATGCCGAGAGCAATCAGCCCCAGCATTTT.

The chain uses TRBV16 and TRBJ1-5; TRBD1 might be the D (6 bases). V gave up 0 bases and J gave up 5 bases, with 11 bases separating them. In germline, CDR1 is KGHSY, CDR2 FQNENV. The CDR3 is 15 residues long. CDR3 nucleotide sequence: TGTGCCAGCAGCCAATCTGGGGGCAGTCATCAGCCCCAGCATTTT. This translates into CASSQSGGSHQPQHF. Looking up the rest from reference TRBV16 and TRBJ1-5 gives the full variable domain: GEEVAQTPKHLVRGEGQKAKLYCAPIKGHSYVFWYQQVLKNEFKFLISFQNENVFDETGMPKERFSAKCLPNSPCSLEIQATKLEDSAVYFCASSQSGGSHQPQHFGDGTRLSIL.

The chain employs TRBV4-3 and TRBJ2-1; D tentatively reads TRBD1 or TRBD2 (6 bases each). CDR3 length: 13 amino acids. The ends were cut back, 1 base at V and 8 bases at J, with 9 bases in the middle. From germline, CDR1 is LGHNA and CDR2 YSLEER. CDR3 sequence: CASSQGRGDEQFF. The CDR3 coding sequence is TGCGCCAGCAGCCAAGGGAGGGGGGATGAGCAGTTCTTC.

This sequence joins TRBV29-1 and TRBJ2-5; D ambiguous. The assigned J gene may be wrong: the sequence end matches TRBJ2-7 better. This CDR3 is 11 amino acids long. Germline CDR1 is SQVTM and CDR2 is ANQGSEA. The CDR3 DNA is TGCAGCGTTGAAATTGACTACGAGCAGTACTTC. It specifies CSVEIDYEQYF.

This chain joins TRBV29-1 and TRBJ2-7; 8 bases are shared with TRBD2. This CDR3 contains 13 residues. The germline CDR1 and CDR2 sequences are SQVTM and ANQGSEA. After removal of 5 bases from V and 0 bases from J, the junction contained 3 bases not matched to a gene. The CDR3 DNA is TGCAGCGTTACCGGGGGGGACTCCTACGAGCAGTACTTC. Encoded protein: CSVTGGDSYEQYF.

This clone has just one count. This chain links TRBV11-3 with TRBJ2-1; 7 bases align to TRBD1. Germline values: CDR1 SGHNT, CDR2 YENEEA. Trimming took 1 base from V and 6 from J; bases not matched to a gene: 3. The CDR3 sequence is 14 residues long. This CDR3 reads CASSLARDSNEQFF. The CDR3, as DNA: TGTGCCAGCAGCTTAGCTAGGGACAGCAATGAGCAGTTCTTC.

The chain carries TRBV25-1 and TRBJ2-7; TRBD1 or TRBD2 may be the D gene (5 bases each). Germline V gives CDR1 MGHDK, CDR2 SYGVNS. This CDR3 has 11 amino acids. Trimming took off 3 bases at V and 7 bases at J, with 7 bases between the two ends. In DNA, the CDR3 is TGTGCCAGCAGTGACAGGGAGGAGCAGTACTTC. Protein: CASSDREEQYF.

The chain carries TRBV7-9 and TRBJ1-1; a possible D gene is TRBD1 (6 bases). The CDR3 totals 13 residues. CDR1 SEHNR and CDR2 FQNEAQ come from the germline V gene (reference sequence). V lost 4 bases to trimming and J lost 5 bases, with 11 bases between them. The DNA for the CDR3 is TGTGCCAGCAGCTCACTAGGGGGGACTGAAGCTTTCTTT. It yields the protein CASSSLGGTEAFF.

The chain uses TRBV6-5 and TRBJ1-1; D is unclear. Germline V lookup: CDR1 MNHEY, CDR2 SVGAGI. Trimming cost V 2 bases and J 3 bases, with 7 bases left between them. The CDR3 covers 13 residues. In DNA, the CDR3 is TGTGCCAGCAGTTACCTGTGGTACACTGAAGCTTTCTTT. Translating it yields CASSYLWYTEAFF.

This sequence joins TRBV9 and TRBJ1-1; tentatively, D is TRBD1 (6 bases). CDR1 and CDR2 (germline): SGDLS, YYNGEE. There are 15 residues in the CDR3. V shed 3 bases and J shed 1 base, with 13 bases lying between them. CDR3 residues: CASSEGGVGNTEAFF. The CDR3 DNA reads TGTGCCAGCAGCGAAGGGGGTGTGGGGAACACTGAAGCTTTCTTT.